This T cell receptor beta chain was captured by sequencing in a study of CD8+CD57+ T cells in acquired aplastic anemia. Individuals selected for sequencing had exhibited CD8+CD57+ cell expansion on flow cytometry. Researchers used genomic DNA as the template to profile TCR beta VDJ and CDR3. TCRdb used MiXCR to reprocess the reads, holding one entry per CDR3 protein. Of 150,000 to 200,000 distinct CDR3 sequences in the sample, under 55% were seen once. CDR3 size: 14 residues. Trimming shortened V by 3 bases and J by 0 bases, and 9 bases separated the two germline ends. The germline CDR1 and CDR2 sequences are SGHDT and YYEEEE. The sample holds one count of this clonotype.

The J gene is TRBJ1-1, the V gene TRBV5-6, with D possibly matching TRBD1 (5 bases). Specimen: sorted CD4+, CD8+, or CD8+CD57+ T cells (not recorded which) from PBMCs. This clonotype was obtained from a human donor with aplastic anemia. The CDR3, as DNA: TGTGCCAGCAGCTCTGGCAGGGTGAACACTGAAGCTTTCTTT. Protein sequence: CASSSGRVNTEAFF.